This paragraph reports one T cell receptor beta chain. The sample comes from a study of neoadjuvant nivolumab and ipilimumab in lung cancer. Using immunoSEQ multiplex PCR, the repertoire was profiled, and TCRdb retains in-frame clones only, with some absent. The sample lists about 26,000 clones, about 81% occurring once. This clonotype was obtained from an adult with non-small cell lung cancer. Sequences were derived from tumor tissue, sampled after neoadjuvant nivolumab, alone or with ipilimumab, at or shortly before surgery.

CDR3 DNA sequence: TGTGCCTGGAGTGTGGGGGGGGCAGCCCCGCGGGGATACTACACCTTC. Its translation: CAWSVGGAAPRGYYTF. The gene calls are TRBV30 and TRBJ1-2, with D tentatively TRBD1 (6 bases). This CDR3 is built from 16 residues. Germline V gene lookup returns CDR1 GTSNPN and CDR2 SVGIG (reference sequence). V lost 0 bases and J 10 bases, leaving 24 bases between the germline ends. Full variable domain (missing parts from reference TRBV30 and TRBJ1-2): SQTIHQWPATLVQPVGSPLSLECTVEGTSNPNLYWYRQAAGRGLQLLFYSVGIGQISSEVPQNLSASRPQDRQFILSSKKLLLSDSGFYLCAWSVGGAAPRGYYTFGSGTRLTVV.